A selection of T cell receptor beta chains follows, all from one sample in a study of T cells in Graves' hyperthyroidism and ophthalmopathy. TCRdb independently ran MiXCR on the multiplex PCR reads; one entry per CDR3 protein. Of roughly 400,000 distinct CDR3 sequences in the sample, 25% are singletons; the top ten hold around 79%. Sequenced: blood. The source is a man aged 50-59 years with Graves' hyperthyroidism. Both conserved end residues are part of each CDR3. Each record gives: J gene, clone size, V gene, CDR3 protein. Clone size is shown for a subset of rows, as once, few, many or a class of expanded clone.

>TRBJ2-4|many|TRBV28
CASSSWTSGSRGAKNIQYF
>TRBJ1-2|few|TRBV5-4
CASSFNRGTYGYTF
>TRBJ1-1|many|TRBV27
CASRPPPGEYTEAFF
>TRBJ2-7|-|TRBV5-1
CAGRQGYNEQYF
>TRBJ2-1|few|TRBV28
CASSVTKGEHNEQFF
>TRBJ2-3|few|TRBV27
CASSSRLAGAPGGTQYF
>TRBJ2-7|-|TRBV7-9
CASSVTRGVYYEQYF
>TRBJ2-7|many|TRBV3-1
CASSLRLAHEQYF
>TRBJ2-5|-|TRBV24-1
CATSETGTGGRETQYF
>TRBJ2-7|-|TRBV6-5
CASSYGRAAYEQYF
>TRBJ2-7|-|TRBV4-2
CASSQDQAGGDEQYF
>TRBJ2-2|-|TRBV5-1
CASSAGTGSGTGELFF
>TRBJ2-5|few|TRBV13
CASRRGGPQPQYF
>TRBJ2-2|-|TRBV7-6
CASSLLGLNTGELFF
>TRBJ2-7|many|TRBV6-2/TRBV6-3
CASSATRQGLGEQYF
>TRBJ2-3|many|TRBV12-5
CASGLTTDTQYF
>TRBJ2-3|few|TRBV6-5
CASSYEGLASDTQYF
>TRBJ1-1|-|TRBV6-2/TRBV6-3
CASINRNTEAFF
>TRBJ2-2|many|TRBV11-2
CASSITGGGAGELFF
>TRBJ1-2|few|TRBV30
CASGGSGGYTF
>TRBJ2-2|few|TRBV24-1
CATSDGTYTGELFF
>TRBJ2-2|many|TRBV13
CASSFQGAGELFF
>TRBJ2-2|-|TRBV11-3
CASSPRLRGDTGELFF
>TRBJ2-7|few|TRBV6-1
CASSVSGSTSGFSYEQYF
>TRBJ2-3|few|TRBV20-1
CSAVVADTQYF
>TRBJ1-6|-|TRBV27
CATWTGANNSPLHF
>TRBJ2-5|-|TRBV5-4
CASSLIGKETQYF
>TRBJ1-2|-|TRBV2
CASSEIAGGGYTF
>TRBJ2-5|many|TRBV12-3/TRBV12-4
CASSLFPVETQYF
>TRBJ2-3|-|TRBV3-1
CASTLAGVSYF
>TRBJ2-7|few|TRBV4-1
CASSQAQGRYEQYF
>TRBJ2-7|few|TRBV9
CASSSDPTSGSGEQYF
>TRBJ2-2|-|TRBV11-2
CASSSPGGGELFF
>TRBJ2-7|few|TRBV28
CASSFFVLSEQYF
>TRBJ1-1|few|TRBV6-1
CASSQMPDREAFF
>TRBJ2-7|few|TRBV28
CASSSPSSGRDYEQYF
>TRBJ2-7|few|TRBV11-2
CASSLNSPSSYEQYF
>TRBJ1-1|many|TRBV12-3/TRBV12-4
CASRSGTAEAFF
>TRBJ2-7|many|TRBV28
CASSSLEGYEQYF